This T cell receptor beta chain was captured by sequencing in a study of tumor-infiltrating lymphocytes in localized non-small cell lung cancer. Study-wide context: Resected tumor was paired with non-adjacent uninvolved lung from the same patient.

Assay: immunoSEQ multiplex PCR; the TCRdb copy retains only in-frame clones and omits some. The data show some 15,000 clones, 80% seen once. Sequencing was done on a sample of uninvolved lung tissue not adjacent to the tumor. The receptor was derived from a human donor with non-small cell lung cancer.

The CDR3 nucleotides read TGTGCCAGCAGCTTAGTATTCGGGAGGGCCGAAGCAGATACGCAGTATTTT. Its protein is CASSLVFGRAEADTQYF. The chain combines TRBV13 with TRBJ2-3, with TRBD2 identical over 8 bases. This CDR3 comprises 17 residues. Per the germline V gene, CDR1 is PRHDT and CDR2 is FYEKMQ (reference sequence). The V segment lost 1 base and the J segment 4 bases; nucleotides outside the gene matches: 10.